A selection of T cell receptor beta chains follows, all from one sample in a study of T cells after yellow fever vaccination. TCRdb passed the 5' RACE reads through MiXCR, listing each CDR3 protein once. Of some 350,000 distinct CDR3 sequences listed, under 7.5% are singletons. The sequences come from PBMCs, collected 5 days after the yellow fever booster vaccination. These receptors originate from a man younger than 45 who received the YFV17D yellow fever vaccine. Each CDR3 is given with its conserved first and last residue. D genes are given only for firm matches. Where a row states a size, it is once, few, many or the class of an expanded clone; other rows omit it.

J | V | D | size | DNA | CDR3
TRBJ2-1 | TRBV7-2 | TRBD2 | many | TGTGCCAGCGCGAGCGGGAGTTACAATGAGCAGTTCTTC | CASASGSYNEQFF
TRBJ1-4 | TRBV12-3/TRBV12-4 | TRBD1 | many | TGTGCCAGCAGTTTAGTTTCCCAGACAGGGAGTGAAAAACTGTTTTTT | CASSLVSQTGSEKLFF
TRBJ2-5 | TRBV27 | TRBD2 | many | TGTGCCAGCAGCCGCAGACTAGCGACAGGCCAAGAGACCCAGTACTTC | CASSRRLATGQETQYF
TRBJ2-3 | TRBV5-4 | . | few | TGTGCCAGCAGTAAAGGGACTGAATTCACAGATACGCAGTATTTT | CASSKGTEFTDTQYF
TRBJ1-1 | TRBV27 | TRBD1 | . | TGTGCCAGCACTAAGCACCTAAGGACAGGGAGGGATGAAGCTTTCTTT | CASTKHLRTGRDEAFF
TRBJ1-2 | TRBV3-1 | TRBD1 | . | TGTGCCAGCAGCCTCCCGGGACAGGGCCGCGGCTACACCTTC | CASSLPGQGRGYTF
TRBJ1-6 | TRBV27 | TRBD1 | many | TGTGCCAGCAGTGCCGCCTGGGCCCCGGGACAGGGTAATTCACCCCTCCACTTT | CASSAAWAPGQGNSPLHF
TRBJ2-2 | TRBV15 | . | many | TGTGCCACCAAGTCGAGACCCAACACCGGGGAGCTGTTTTTT | CATKSRPNTGELFF
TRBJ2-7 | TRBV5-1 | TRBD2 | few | TGCGCCAGCAGACTAGCGGGAGGGATCGAGCAGTACTTC | CASRLAGGIEQYF
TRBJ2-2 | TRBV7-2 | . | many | TGTGCCAGCAGTGTAGCCGGGACAACCACCGGGGAGCTGTTTTTT | CASSVAGTTTGELFF
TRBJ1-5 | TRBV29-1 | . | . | TGCAGCGTTTCCTTCAGGGAGTCCCCCGATCAGCCCCAGCATTTT | CSVSFRESPDQPQHF
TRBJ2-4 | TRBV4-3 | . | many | TGCGCCAGCAGCCAAGATCGGACGGCACCCAAAAACATTCAGTACTTC | CASSQDRTAPKNIQYF
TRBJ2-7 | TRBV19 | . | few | TGTGCCAGTAGTACCGCCCGATCGGGGATTTACGAGCAGTACTTC | CASSTARSGIYEQYF
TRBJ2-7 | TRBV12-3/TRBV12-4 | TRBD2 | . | TGTGCCAGCACCAAAGGGACTAGCGGATCCTACGAGCAGTACTTC | CASTKGTSGSYEQYF
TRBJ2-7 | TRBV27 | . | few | TGTGCCAGCAGCGACACAAACTCCTACGAGCAGTACTTC | CASSDTNSYEQYF
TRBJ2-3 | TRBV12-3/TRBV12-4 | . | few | TGTGCCAGCGATCCCGATACGCAGTATTTT | CASDPDTQYF
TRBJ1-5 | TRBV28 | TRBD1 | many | TGTGCCAGCAAAACAGGGGGGAATCAGCCCCAGCATTTT | CASKTGGNQPQHF
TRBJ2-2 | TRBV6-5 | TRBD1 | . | TGTGCCAGCAGTTCACCTTGGGGACAGAGATTCACCGGGGAGCTGTTTTTT | CASSSPWGQRFTGELFF
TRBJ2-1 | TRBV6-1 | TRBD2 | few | TGTGCCAGCCCCTTGGGCGGGAGCGGCTACAATGAGCAGTTCTTC | CASPLGGSGYNEQFF
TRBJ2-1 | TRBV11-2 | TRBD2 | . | TGTGCCAGCAGCTTAGATCGTGCCAGCGGGAGGGCCGGCGGGTTCTTC | CASSLDRASGRAGGFF
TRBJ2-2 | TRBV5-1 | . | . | TGCGCCAGCAGCCCTACGGTTGGTGGCGGGGAGCTGTTTTTT | CASSPTVGGGELFF
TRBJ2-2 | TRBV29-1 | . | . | TGCAGCGTTGATCTTGCCCCTTTAGGCACCGGGGAGCTGTTTTTT | CSVDLAPLGTGELFF
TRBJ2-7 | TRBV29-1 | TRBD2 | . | TGCAGCGTAGGGACTAGCGGTAGCTACGAGCAGTACTTC | CSVGTSGSYEQYF
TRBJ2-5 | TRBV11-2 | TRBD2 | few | TGTGCCAGCAGCTACCACGGGGCGGGAGGTCAAGAGACCCAGTACTTC | CASSYHGAGGQETQYF
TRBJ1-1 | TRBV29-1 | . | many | TGCAGCGCTGTAAGCAGGGCTAACACTGAAGCTTTCTTT | CSAVSRANTEAFF
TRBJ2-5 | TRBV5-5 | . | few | TGTGCCAGCAGCTTGGGGGGTTACGAGACCCAGTACTTC | CASSLGGYETQYF
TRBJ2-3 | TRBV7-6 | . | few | TGTGCCAGCAGCCGCCTTCGTCCCATAGCGCCGAGTAGCACAGATACGCAGTATTTT | CASSRLRPIAPSSTDTQYF
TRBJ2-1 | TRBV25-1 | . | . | TGTGCCAGCAGTGATTCAAAGCCTAGCTCCTACAATGAGCAGTTCTTC | CASSDSKPSSYNEQFF
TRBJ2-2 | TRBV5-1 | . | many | TGCGCCAGCAGCTCTACATTCAACACCGGGGAGCTGTTTTTT | CASSSTFNTGELFF
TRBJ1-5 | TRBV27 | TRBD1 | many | TGTGCCAGCAGTTTAGTCGGATTCGGGACAGTCAATCAGCCCCAGCATTTT | CASSLVGFGTVNQPQHF
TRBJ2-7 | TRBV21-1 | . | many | TGTGCCAGCACTCTCTTCGGGGACCCTATTCCCCCCCGTTCCGAGCAGTACTTC | CASTLFGDPIPPRSEQYF
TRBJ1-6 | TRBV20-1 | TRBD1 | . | TGCAGTGCAACGACAGGGGGTGGCTCACCCCTCCACTTT | CSATTGGGSPLHF